One and the same sample provided the 17 T cell receptor beta chains below, sequenced in a study of blood T cell repertoires in COVID-19. The assay was immunoSEQ multiplex PCR, and TCRdb's table has in-frame clones only and misses some. The table lists tens of thousands of clones, about 85% of them singletons. Sequencing was carried out using peripheral blood. The receptors stem from a man older than 75 with acute or convalescent COVID-19.

This clone was recorded once. J is TRBJ2-1 and V is TRBV6-5; no reliable D call. The V end was cut by 0 bases, the J end by 9 bases, with 12 bases between. Germline V gene sequence: CDR1 MNHEY, CDR2 SVGAGI. The CDR3 has 14 residues. The chain's CDR3 is CASSYSSSLAEQFF. CDR3 nucleotides: TGTGCCAGCAGTTACTCGAGTAGTCTCGCTGAGCAGTTCTTC.

This chain links TRBV27 with TRBJ2-5; 8 positions agree with TRBD1. The CDR3 is 14 residues long. Trimming removed 5 bases from V and 5 bases from J; junction bases left unmatched: 7. Germline CDR1 MNHEY, CDR2 SMNVEV (reference sequence). The CDR3 coding sequence is TGTGCCAGCAGTCGGACAGGGAGCGAGGAGACCCAGTACTTC. Protein sequence: CASSRTGSEETQYF.

This chain uses TRBV6-4 with TRBJ1-1; no reliable D call. The germline V gene has CDR1 MRHNA and CDR2 SNTAGT. The CDR3 consists of 13 residues. The ends were cut back, 4 bases at V and 1 base at J, with 7 bases in the middle. CDR3 residues: CASSVDWNTEAFF. The CDR3 region has the DNA TGTGCCAGCAGTGTCGACTGGAACACTGAAGCTTTCTTT.

The chain joins TRBV24-1 to TRBJ2-5, with TRBD1 identical over 7 bases. The V gene's germline CDR1 is KGHDR and CDR2 SFDVKD. With V trimmed by 3 bases and J by 5 bases, 8 bases remained unmatched. The CDR3 sequence is 15 residues long. CDR3: CATSDRQGPAETQYF. The CDR3 nucleotides read TGTGCCACCAGTGATAGACAGGGTCCAGCGGAGACCCAGTACTTC.

The V gene is TRBV11-2, the J gene TRBJ2-7; D remains unclear. The CDR3 has 15 residues. The germline V and J ends were trimmed by 1 base and 2 bases, with 12 bases remaining between them. Germline V gives CDR1 SGHAT, CDR2 FQNNGV. For the CDR3, the DNA is TGTGCCAGCAGCTTAGTGGCAGGTCCTACCTACGAGCAGTACTTC. Translation gives CASSLVAGPTYEQYF.

This clone has only one observation. This chain joins TRBV5-5 and TRBJ2-5, with D possibly being TRBD1 (6 bases). Trimming took off 2 bases at V and 5 bases at J, with 16 bases between the two ends. CDR1 is SGHKS, CDR2 YYEKEE, per germline (reference sequence). CDR3 length equals 15 residues. The DNA for the CDR3 is TGTGCCAGCAGCTTCCCATCAGTGCAGGGGGAGACCCAGTACTTC. It specifies CASSFPSVQGETQYF.

This chain links TRBV5-8 with TRBJ1-2; 10 nucleotides align to TRBD1. The germline V gene has CDR1 SGHTS and CDR2 YDEGEE. Trimming cost V 4 bases and J 4 bases; bases outside gene matches: 13. This CDR3 is 17 amino acids long. The CDR3 protein is CASSPGGQGHITYGYTF. The CDR3 DNA sequence: TGTGCCAGCAGCCCGGGGGGACAGGGGCACATTACCTATGGCTACACCTTC.

The chain recombines TRBV5-6 with TRBJ2-7; the D gene is possibly TRBD1 (6 bases). With 2 bases removed from V and 1 base from J, the gap between germline ends came to 13 bases. Looked up from germline, CDR1 is SGHDT and CDR2 is YYEEEE. This CDR3 has 15 residues. CDR3 nucleotide sequence: TGTGCCAGCAGCTTAGGAACAGGGTTTTCCTACGAGCAGTACTTC. Amino acids: CASSLGTGFSYEQYF.

The chain carries TRBV5-1 and TRBJ2-7; 8 nucleotides line up with TRBD1. Trimming removed 0 bases from V and 2 bases from J; junction bases left unmatched: 7. The CDR3 length is 16 residues. In germline, CDR1 is SGHRS, CDR2 YFSETQ. The CDR3 DNA follows: TGCGCCAGCAGCTTGGCACCGGGACAGGTGACCTACGAGCAGTACTTC. This sequence encodes CASSLAPGQVTYEQYF.

V and J are TRBV7-2 and TRBJ1-2, with 12 bases fitting TRBD1. CDR1 is SGHTA, CDR2 FQGNSA, per germline. The CDR3 sequence is 14 residues long. The junction had 1 base not matched to a gene; V was cut back by 4 bases and J by 4 bases. CDR3 in amino acids: CASSSGQGAYGYTF. The CDR3 DNA follows: TGTGCCAGCAGCTCGGGACAGGGGGCCTATGGCTACACCTTC.

The chain carries TRBV15 and TRBJ1-3; D unresolved. The germline V gene encodes CDR1 LNHNV and CDR2 YYDKDF (reference sequence). Trimming took off 2 bases at V and 0 bases at J, with 17 bases between the two ends. CDR3 length: 18 residues. The DNA for the CDR3 is TGTGCCACCAGCAGAATGTTGTCGACGGGGAACTCTGGAAACACCATATATTTT. Amino acid sequence: CATSRMLSTGNSGNTIYF.

In nucleotides, the CDR3 is TGTGCCAGCAGTCCGGGAGGGGGACAGGGCAATGAGCAGTTCTTC. The encoded protein is CASSPGGGQGNEQFF. The chain combines TRBV28 with TRBJ2-1, with D perhaps matching TRBD1 (9 bases). Germline loops: CDR1 MDHEN, CDR2 SYDVKM. CDR3 length equals 15 residues. Trimming left V 5 bases short and J 6 bases short, with 17 bases between.

The V gene is TRBV27, the J gene TRBJ2-7, with TRBD1 identical over 8 bases. This CDR3 comprises 13 residues. J gave up 3 bases and V 6 bases, and 4 bases lay outside the gene matches. Looked up from germline, CDR1 is MNHEY and CDR2 is SMNVEV (reference sequence). This CDR3 is CASSPDRGYEQYF. CDR3 in DNA: TGTGCCAGCAGCCCCGACAGGGGCTACGAGCAGTACTTC.

The rearrangement links TRBV12-3 or TRBV12-4 to TRBJ2-1; D gene ambiguous. This CDR3 has 12 residues. V shed 6 bases and J shed 5 bases, with 8 bases lying between them. DNA of the CDR3: TGTGCCAGCAGCCCCACAAACAATGAGCAGTTCTTC. It is translated as CASSPTNNEQFF.

CDR3 DNA sequence: TGTGCCAGCAGCTTGGGCCAAAGGGGGCCGCTGGCGTTTGAGCAGTTCTTC. Protein product: CASSLGQRGPLAFEQFF. This chain connects TRBV7-2 to TRBJ2-1; TRBD1 matches 7 bases. Trimming at V came to 3 bases and at J to 9 bases, leaving 17 bases not matched to a gene. The CDR3 consists of 17 residues. CDR1 and CDR2 (germline): SGHTA, FQGNSA.

This chain links TRBV27 with TRBJ1-5; a possible D gene is TRBD1 (5 bases). The CDR3 contains 14 residues. From germline, CDR1 is MNHEY and CDR2 SMNVEV (reference sequence). Trimming left V 5 bases short and J 3 bases short, with 11 bases between. CDR3 sequence: CASSLPGLNQPQHF. CDR3 DNA sequence: TGTGCCAGCAGTCTGCCGGGACTCAATCAGCCCCAGCATTTT.

This clone has a handful of counts. V and J are TRBV19 and TRBJ1-2, with D perhaps matching TRBD1 (6 bases). V was trimmed by 3 bases and J by 2 bases, leaving 10 bases between them. The CDR3 runs 14 residues. The V gene's germline CDR1 is LNHDA and CDR2 SQIVND (reference sequence). The CDR3 DNA reads TGTGCCAGTAGTATCGTGGGGACAAACTATGGCTACACCTTC. It codes for CASSIVGTNYGYTF.